This entry concerns a single T cell receptor (beta chain). Losses at the gene ends were 1 base for V and 6 bases for J; bases not matched to a gene: 6. This CDR3 region has 15 residues. CDR1 is SGHRS and CDR2 is YFSETQ in the germline V gene. This entry is derived from a study of blood T cell repertoires in COVID-19. As for the study in general: Spain, Italy and the United States supplied samples that represented acute and convalescent COVID-19. PBMCs, B-cell-depleted T cells, or T cells were the source of the cDNA or gDNA that made up the material.

Original analysis: Amplification of reference gene primers provided the estimated nucleated cell counts. TCRdb's copy holds only in-frame clones and misses some; the assay was immunoSEQ multiplex PCR. The DNA gave D and trimming, while V, J and clone size come from that table. Of 65,000 to 70,000 clones listed, approximately 86% were seen once; the top ten hold around 1.4%. Sequencing used peripheral blood. The V and J genes are TRBV5-1 and TRBJ2-1; TRBD1 matches 8 bases. The TCR sequence derives from a woman aged 55-75 years with acute or convalescent COVID-19. The CDR3 DNA is TGCGCCAGCAGCTTGACAGGGGGGTCGTTCAATGAGCAGTTCTTC. Translated, it gives CASSLTGGSFNEQFF.